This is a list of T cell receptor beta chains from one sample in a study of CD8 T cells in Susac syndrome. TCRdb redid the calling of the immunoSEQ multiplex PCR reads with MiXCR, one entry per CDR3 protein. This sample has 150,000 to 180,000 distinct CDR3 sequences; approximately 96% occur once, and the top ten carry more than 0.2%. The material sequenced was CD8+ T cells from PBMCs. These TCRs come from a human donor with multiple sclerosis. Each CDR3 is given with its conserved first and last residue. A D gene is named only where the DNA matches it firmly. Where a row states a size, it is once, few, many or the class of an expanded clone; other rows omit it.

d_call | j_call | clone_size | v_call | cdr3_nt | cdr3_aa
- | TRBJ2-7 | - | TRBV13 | TGTGCCAGCAGCTTAGGAGGCGGGATCTACGAGCAGTACTTC | CASSLGGGIYEQYF
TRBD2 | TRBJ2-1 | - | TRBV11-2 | TGTGCCAGCAGTGTTACACCCAGCGGGAGTGAGCAGTTCTTC | CASSVTPSGSEQFF
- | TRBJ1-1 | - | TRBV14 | TGTGCCAGCAGTCCAACCCGGGCCTTAGGGAACACTGAAGCTTTCTTT | CASSPTRALGNTEAFF
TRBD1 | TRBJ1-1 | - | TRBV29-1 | TGCAGTTTCGGGGGACAGACCACTGAAGCTTTCTTT | CSFGGQTTEAFF
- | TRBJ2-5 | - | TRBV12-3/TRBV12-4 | TGTGCCAGCAGTCCAACGACTAGCCAAGAGACCCAGTACTTC | CASSPTTSQETQYF
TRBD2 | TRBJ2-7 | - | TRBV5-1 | TGCGCCAGCAGGGGCGGACTAGCCTACGAGCAGTACTTC | CASRGGLAYEQYF
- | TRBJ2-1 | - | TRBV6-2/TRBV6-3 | TGTGCCAGCAGCCCCTCGAACAGGAACGATGAGCAGTTCTTC | CASSPSNRNDEQFF
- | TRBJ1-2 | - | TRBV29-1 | TGCAGCGTTGATGTGGGTAATGGCTACACCTTC | CSVDVGNGYTF
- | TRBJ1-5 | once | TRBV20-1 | TGCAGTGCTAGGCCAGGACGGCGCAATCAGCCCCAGCATTTT | CSARPGRRNQPQHF
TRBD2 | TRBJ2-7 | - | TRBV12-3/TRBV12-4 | TGTGCCAGCAGGGCCCGGAGCGGGGGGGACGAGCAGTACTTC | CASRARSGGDEQYF
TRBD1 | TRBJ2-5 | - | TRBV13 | TGTGCCAGCAGCGGACCTCCGGGACAGGGGAGAGAGACCCAGTACTTC | CASSGPPGQGRETQYF
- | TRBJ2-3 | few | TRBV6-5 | TGTGCCAGCAGTTATGGCACAGATACGCAGTATTTT | CASSYGTDTQYF
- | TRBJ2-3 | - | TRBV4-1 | TGCGCCAGCAGCCAAGATTACAGAGGCACAGATACGCAGTATTTT | CASSQDYRGTDTQYF
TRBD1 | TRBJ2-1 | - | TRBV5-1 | TGCGCCAGCAGGCCGGGACAGAGGGTCAATGAGCAGTTCTTC | CASRPGQRVNEQFF
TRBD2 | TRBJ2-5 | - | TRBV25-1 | TGTGCCAGCAGGAGGCGGGGGGGCCAAGAGACCCAGTACTTC | CASRRRGGQETQYF
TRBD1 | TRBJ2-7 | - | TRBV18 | TGTGCCAGCTCACCGGGACAGGGAATCGAGCAGTACTTC | CASSPGQGIEQYF
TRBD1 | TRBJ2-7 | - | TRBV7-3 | TGTGCCAGCAGCTTAGACAGGGACAAGGCCTACGAGCAGTACTTC | CASSLDRDKAYEQYF
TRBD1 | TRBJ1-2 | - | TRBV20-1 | TGCAGTGCTAGGCCCACCGGGACAGGGGCTGGAGGCTACACCTTC | CSARPTGTGAGGYTF
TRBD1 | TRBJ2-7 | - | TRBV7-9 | TGTGCCAGCAGCTTAGCGGACAGGGTCGGCGAGCAGTACTTC | CASSLADRVGEQYF
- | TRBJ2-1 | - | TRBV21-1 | TGTGCCAGCAGCTCCCGGGAGCCTAGGACCTTC | CASSSREPRTF
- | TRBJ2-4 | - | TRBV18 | TGTGCCAGCTCACCCGTCCGGGACGGAGAAAACATTCAGTACTTC | CASSPVRDGENIQYF
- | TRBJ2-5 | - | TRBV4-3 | TGCGCCAGCAGCCAAGTGAAGAAGGGAATGTTCCAAGAGACCCAGTACTTC | CASSQVKKGMFQETQYF
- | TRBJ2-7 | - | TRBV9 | TGTGCCAGCAGCCCATCACCGAGGGGCAGCTCCTACGAGCAGTACTTC | CASSPSPRGSSYEQYF